This T cell receptor (beta chain) emerged from a study of blood T cell repertoires in COVID-19. Study at large: Sites in the United States, Italy and Spain provided acute and convalescent COVID-19 samples. In each case, the material was cDNA or gDNA derived from T cells, B-cell-depleted T cells, or PBMCs.

As processed by the authors: Using reference gene primer amplification, nucleated cell counts were estimated. The repertoire was sequenced with immunoSEQ multiplex PCR; TCRdb's copy has only in-frame clones and lacks some. V and J calls and clone size are as listed in that table; D and trimming were resolved from the DNA. The sample gives 80,000 to 95,000 clones, around 85% of which show up once; under 15% is in the top ten. CDR1 is SNHLY and CDR2 is FYNNEI in the germline V gene. This CDR3 contains 15 residues. Trimming removed 8 bases at V and 0 bases at J, with 17 bases between. Material: peripheral blood. This chain connects TRBV2 to TRBJ2-7; D possibly corresponds to TRBD2 (7 bases). The source is a human donor in a cohort sampled during active COVID-19. CDR3 coding DNA: TGTGCCAGCTCGGAGGGAGGGGGGTACTCCTACGAGCAGTACTTC. Translated, it gives CASSEGGGYSYEQYF.